This T cell receptor (beta chain) was captured in a study of blood T cell repertoires in COVID-19. At the level of the study: Spain, Italy and the United States supplied samples that represented acute and convalescent COVID-19. Sources were T cells, B-cell-depleted T cells, or PBMCs; the material itself was cDNA or gDNA.

A note on this clone: Germline and junction disagree at one end, which may indicate a read error.

Original methodology: Nucleated cell number was recorded as an estimate derived from reference gene primer amplification. TCRdb's copy holds only in-frame clones and misses some; the assay was immunoSEQ multiplex PCR. That table supplies the V and J calls and clone size; D and trimming were determined from the DNA. The sample has approximately 340,000 clones, 65% to 85% seen once; the top ten hold roughly 3%. Sequencing was carried out using peripheral blood. The receptor comes from a man aged 30-40 years with active or convalescent COVID-19.

The CDR3 protein is CASSLGLNTGELFF. The CDR3 nucleotides are TGTGCCAGCAGCTTGGGACTAAACACAGGGGAGCTGTTTTTT. V usage is TRBV7-3 and J usage is TRBJ2-2; 7 positions match TRBD2. Germline values: CDR1 SGHTA, CDR2 FQGTGA. The CDR3 totals 14 residues. Together with reference TRBV7-3 and TRBJ2-2, the CDR3 gives the full variable domain: GAGVSQTPSNKVTEKGKYVELRCDPISGHTALYWYRQSLGQGPEFLIYFQGTGAADDSGLPNDRFFAVRPEGSVSTLKIQRTERGDSAVYLCASSLGLNTGELFFGEGSRLTVL.